The next 5 T cell receptor beta chains were all read from a single sample in a study of Ad26.COV2.S vaccination and SARS-CoV-2 variants. Data came from immunoSEQ multiplex PCR; TCRdb stores just in-frame clones and leaves some out. The table lists 440,000 or so clones, approximately 90% of them singletons. Treatment in this sample: around 19 received Ad26.COV2.S at low or high dose, single or two shots; about 5 received placebo; per-sample allocation not given. Repertoires come from day 63 after the first vaccine or placebo injection. This material consisted of peripheral blood, taken in a trial of Ad26.COV2.S vaccine versus placebo. These receptors were obtained from a person between 18 and 59 years old who received the Ad26.COV2.S COVID-19 vaccine or a placebo.

The chain carries TRBV24-1 and TRBJ2-3; D gene ambiguous. This CDR3 contains 15 residues. The germline gives CDR1 KGHDR, CDR2 SFDVKD. V was pared by 6 bases and J by 0 bases, with 12 bases between. This CDR3 reads CATSQVRSSTDTQYF. The CDR3 region has the DNA TGTGCCACCAGTCAAGTCAGATCAAGCACAGATACGCAGTATTTT.

The chain carries TRBV19 and TRBJ2-5; a possible D gene is TRBD1 (5 bases). From germline, CDR1 is LNHDA and CDR2 SQIVND (reference sequence). The germline V and J ends were trimmed by 4 bases and 3 bases, with 6 bases remaining between them. The CDR3 totals 12 residues. CDR3 nucleotides: TGTGCCAGTAGTACCAGGGAAGAGACCCAGTACTTC. Translated, it gives CASSTREETQYF. The full variable domain, rest sourced from reference TRBV19 and TRBJ2-5, is DGGITQSPKYLFRKEGQNVTLSCEQNLNHDAMYWYRQDPGQGLRLIYYSQIVNDFQKGDIAEGYSVSREKKESFPLTVTSAQKNPTAFYLCASSTREETQYFGPGTRLLVL.

This chain links TRBV28 with TRBJ1-1, with D uncertain. The CDR3 consists of 14 residues. Deletions cut 3 bases from V and 4 bases from J, with 12 bases between. Germline V gives CDR1 MDHEN, CDR2 SYDVKM. The CDR3 protein is CASSLGIPGTEAFF. In DNA form, the CDR3 reads TGTGCCAGCAGTTTGGGGATCCCAGGCACTGAAGCTTTCTTT.

This clone was seen once. This chain connects TRBV4-1 to TRBJ1-2; D unresolved. The CDR3 extends over 13 amino acids. V was pared by 5 bases and J by 1 base, with 8 bases between. Germline V lookup: CDR1 MGHRA, CDR2 YSYEKL. CDR3 sequence (DNA): TGCGCCAGCAGCTCAACGGGTAACTATGGCTACACCTTC. Protein sequence: CASSSTGNYGYTF.

V usage is TRBV7-9 and J usage is TRBJ1-6, with 8 bases identical to TRBD1. V shed 1 base, J shed 4 bases, and the junction held 0 bases outside the gene matches. The germline V gene encodes CDR1 SEHNR and CDR2 FQNEAQ (reference sequence). There are 15 residues in the CDR3. The CDR3 sequence: CASSLGDRYNSPLHF. The CDR3 DNA follows: TGTGCCAGCAGCTTAGGGGACAGGTATAATTCACCCCTCCACTTT.